The 31 T cell receptor beta chains below all came from one sample that was sequenced in a study of cytomegalovirus exposure and HLA in healthy donors. The PCR had 60 Vbeta and 13 Jbeta primers. TCRdb's copy holds only in-frame clones and misses some; the assay was immunoSEQ multiplex PCR. In the table there are 65,000 to 90,000 clones, 76% of which are singletons. Sequencing input: PBMCs. The origin of the receptors is a man aged 35 to 55 in good health and CMV-seronegative.

This clone was found a few times. The chain carries TRBV4-3 and TRBJ2-7; D is possibly TRBD2 (6 bases). The germline V gene encodes CDR1 LGHNA and CDR2 YSLEER. There are 14 residues in the CDR3. Trimming took off 1 base at V and 2 bases at J, with 9 bases between the two ends. The DNA of the CDR3 is TGCGCCAGCAGCCAAGGACTAGATACCTACGAGCAGTACTTC. Protein product: CASSQGLDTYEQYF.

V and J are TRBV29-1 and TRBJ2-5; the D gene is possibly TRBD2 (7 bases). The CDR3 contains 12 residues. The V gene's germline CDR1 is SQVTM and CDR2 ANQGSEA. V was pared by 5 bases and J by 5 bases, with 12 bases between. CDR3: CSVMGGGETQYF. The CDR3 coding sequence is TGCAGCGTTATGGGAGGGGGGGAGACCCAGTACTTC.

The chain uses TRBV4-3 and TRBJ2-3; TRBD2 aligns across 13 bases. The CDR3 runs 16 residues. Looked up from germline, CDR1 is LGHNA and CDR2 is YSLEER. The trim removed 4 bases at V and 4 bases at J, leaving 5 bases unmatched. The CDR3 loop is CASSLTSGGRPDTQYF. The DNA for the CDR3 is TGCGCCAGCAGCCTGACTAGCGGGGGGAGGCCAGATACGCAGTATTTT.

This clone was counted a few times. CDR3: CASSPQAGDGYTF. The CDR3 DNA reads TGTGCCAGCTCACCACAGGCCGGGGATGGCTACACCTTC. The V call is TRBV18, the J call TRBJ1-2; D remains unclear. This CDR3 comprises 13 residues. From germline, CDR1 is KGHSH and CDR2 LQKENI. Trimming removed 1 base at V and 6 bases at J, with 9 bases between.

The chain employs TRBV19 and TRBJ1-2, with D unresolved. CDR3 length equals 16 residues. CDR1 is LNHDA and CDR2 is SQIVND in the germline V gene (reference sequence). The V end was cut by 5 bases, the J end by 7 bases, with 23 bases between. The CDR3 is CASSVGRFLQGVGYTF. Written as DNA, the CDR3 is TGTGCCAGTAGTGTTGGGAGGTTTCTTCAAGGTGTTGGCTACACCTTC.

This clone has just a few counts. The chain employs TRBV7-9 and TRBJ1-1, with D perhaps TRBD1 (6 bases). V lost 1 base and J 0 bases, leaving 9 bases between the germline ends. This CDR3 comprises 15 residues. Germline V gene lookup returns CDR1 SEHNR and CDR2 FQNEAQ (reference sequence). The CDR3 bases are TGTGCCAGCAGCTTAGGGGACACGATGAACACTGAAGCTTTCTTT. Protein: CASSLGDTMNTEAFF.

The CDR3 DNA reads TGTGCCAGCAGTGGGGGACTGGGGAATGAAAAACTGTTTTTT. Translating gives CASSGGLGNEKLFF. This rearrangement joins TRBV6-5 to TRBJ1-4; perhaps TRBD1 as D (5 bases). The CDR3 is made up of 14 amino acids. CDR1 is MNHEY, CDR2 SVGAGI, per germline. V lost 5 bases and J lost 5, with 12 bases in between.

The chain combines TRBV21-1 with TRBJ1-2; the table's D call of TRBD1 was not tested on the DNA. TRBV21-1 is a known pseudogene. This CDR3 is 13 amino acids long. The CDR3: CASSKKGPYGYTF. The CDR3 nucleotides read TGTGCCAGCAGCAAAAAGGGGCCGTATGGCTACACCTTC.

V usage is TRBV4-3 and J usage is TRBJ2-3; D remains ambiguous. The germline gives CDR1 LGHNA, CDR2 YSLEER. The CDR3 runs 14 residues. Trimming took 2 bases from V and 1 from J, leaving 7 bases between them. In nucleotides, the CDR3 is TGCGCCAGCAGCCAAACGACTCGCACAGATACGCAGTATTTT. The encoded protein is CASSQTTRTDTQYF.

The rearrangement links TRBV4-1 to TRBJ1-2; 9 bases agree with TRBD1. Germline V CDR1 and CDR2: MGHRA, YSYEKL. The length of the CDR3 is 15 residues. J was trimmed by 8 bases and V by 4 bases; bases with no gene match: 11. The CDR3 nucleotides are TGCGCCAGCAGCCTTGGACAGGGGAAGTCGCGGGGCTACACCTTC. It encodes CASSLGQGKSRGYTF.

The chain employs TRBV5-1 and TRBJ1-3, with TRBD1 matching over 8 bases. The V and J ends lost 0 bases and 2 bases, in that order; junction bases with no gene match: 4. Looked up from germline, CDR1 is SGHRS and CDR2 is YFSETQ. There are 16 residues in the CDR3. DNA of the CDR3: TGCGCCAGCAGCTTGGAAGGACAGGGCGCTGGAAACACCATATATTTT. This gives the protein CASSLEGQGAGNTIYF.

The chain couples TRBV10-3 to TRBJ1-1, with D tentatively TRBD1 (6 bases). The CDR3 has 14 residues. The germline V and J ends were trimmed by 5 bases and 0 bases, with 10 bases remaining between them. Germline V gene sequence: CDR1 ENHRY, CDR2 SYGVKD. The CDR3 protein is CAISKGQLNTEAFF. CDR3 in DNA: TGTGCCATCAGTAAAGGACAGCTGAACACTGAAGCTTTCTTT.

The chain is built from TRBV7-3 and TRBJ2-4; 8 nucleotides agree with TRBD1. V trimming: 5 bases; J trimming: 2 bases; junction bases outside the gene matches: 5. The germline CDR1 and CDR2 sequences are SGHTA and FQGTGA. The CDR3 sequence is 15 residues long. This CDR3 reads CASSPGQGTKNIQYF. Written as DNA, the CDR3 is TGTGCCAGCAGCCCTGGACAGGGCACCAAAAACATTCAGTACTTC.

This clone came up a few times. This chain connects TRBV5-1 to TRBJ2-3; TRBD2 is a possible D gene (6 bases). Trimming stripped 0 bases from V and 1 base from J, with 15 bases between. The CDR3 has 17 amino acids. Looked up from germline, CDR1 is SGHRS and CDR2 is YFSETQ. The DNA of the CDR3 is TGCGCCAGCAGCTTGGCAACGTCCGGGGGAGGCACAGATACGCAGTATTTT. It specifies CASSLATSGGGTDTQYF.

V is TRBV6-4 and J is TRBJ2-7, with 12 bases lining up with TRBD1. Trimming took 5 bases from V and 5 from J; bases not matched to a gene: 4. The CDR3 loop spans 14 amino acids. The V gene's germline CDR1 is MRHNA and CDR2 SNTAGT. The CDR3 region is CASSPGTGGDEQYF. The CDR3 region has the DNA TGTGCCAGCAGTCCCGGGACAGGGGGCGACGAGCAGTACTTC.

The V and J genes are TRBV5-1 and TRBJ2-7, with D possibly matching TRBD1 (6 bases). Germline assignment: CDR1 SGHRS and CDR2 YFSETQ. V shed 0 bases and J shed 4 bases, with 23 bases lying between them. The CDR3 totals 18 residues. CDR3 in amino acids: CASSLGQPHWAGEYEQYF. The DNA for the CDR3 is TGCGCCAGCAGCTTGGGCCAGCCCCATTGGGCAGGGGAATACGAGCAGTACTTC.

The rearrangement uses TRBV27 and TRBJ2-7, with a possible D match to TRBD1 (6 bases). The CDR3 contains 14 residues. CDR1 MNHEY and CDR2 SMNVEV come from the germline V gene (reference sequence). With 1 base removed from V and 3 bases from J, the gap between germline ends came to 10 bases. The CDR3 protein is CASSLYRDLYEQYF. The CDR3, as DNA: TGTGCCAGCAGTTTATACAGGGACCTCTACGAGCAGTACTTC.

The CDR3 loop is CASSERLEDFSPYRNQPQHF. The CDR3 coding sequence is TGTGCCAGCAGTGAACGGCTGGAGGATTTTTCCCCCTATCGCAATCAGCCCCAGCATTTT. The chain links TRBV6-4 to TRBJ1-5, with unresolved D. Germline V gene sequence: CDR1 MRHNA, CDR2 SNTAGT. Trimming pared 3 bases from V and 2 bases from J, leaving 26 bases between. CDR3 length equals 20 residues.

This chain connects TRBV7-7 to TRBJ2-1; 8 nucleotides agree with TRBD2. This CDR3 has 18 residues. Germline trimming cut 0 bases from V and 5 bases from J; bases unmatched to any gene: 12. The germline V gene has CDR1 SSHAT and CDR2 FNYEAQ (reference sequence). Here the CDR3 DNA reads TGTGCCAGCAGCTTAGCGAGTTCGGTAGCGGGGTATCACAATGAGCAGTTCTTC. This gives the protein CASSLASSVAGYHNEQFF.

The V call is TRBV5-6, the J call TRBJ2-1; 9 positions agree with TRBD1. The CDR3 is 13 amino acids. J lost 7 bases, V lost 4 bases, and 3 bases had no gene match. Germline values: CDR1 SGHDT, CDR2 YYEEEE. CDR3 residues: CASSRDRENEQFF. The CDR3 DNA follows: TGTGCCAGCAGCCGGGACAGGGAAAATGAGCAGTTCTTC.

The chain combines TRBV19 with TRBJ2-7, with TRBD2 matching 10 bases. With 6 bases clipped from V and 5 bases from J, the junction kept 13 bases outside the gene matches. The germline gives CDR1 LNHDA, CDR2 SQIVND (reference sequence). CDR3 length: 16 amino acids. The CDR3 loop is CASSFVAGGRRDEQYF. The CDR3 DNA is TGTGCCAGTAGCTTCGTAGCGGGGGGACGTCGGGACGAGCAGTACTTC.

The chain combines TRBV27 with TRBJ2-2; 8 bases line up with TRBD2. The junction had 6 bases not matched to a gene; V was cut back by 8 bases and J by 4 bases. Germline V CDR1 and CDR2: MNHEY, SMNVEV (reference sequence). The CDR3 has 14 residues. CDR3 DNA sequence: TGTGCCAGCGCCGGACTAGCCCTCACCGGGGAGCTGTTTTTT. Its translation is CASAGLALTGELFF.

J is TRBJ2-3 and V is TRBV19; TRBD1 is a possible D gene (6 bases). Germline V gives CDR1 LNHDA, CDR2 SQIVND (reference sequence). CDR3 length: 14 residues. V lost 5 bases, J lost 6 bases, and 15 bases lay in between. The CDR3 sequence is CASSLTPQGDTQYF. Written as DNA, the CDR3 is TGTGCCAGTAGTCTTACCCCACAGGGTGATACGCAGTATTTT.

This sequence joins TRBV19 and TRBJ2-2; D gene unclear. CDR1 and CDR2 (germline): LNHDA, SQIVND (reference sequence). The CDR3 is 16 amino acids. Trimming removed 5 bases at V and 0 bases at J, with 13 bases between. Written as DNA, the CDR3 is TGTGCCAGTAGTCCAGAGAGCGAGCCGAACACCGGGGAGCTGTTTTTT. Amino acid sequence: CASSPESEPNTGELFF.

CDR3 protein: CASSVGEASGGEQFF. CDR3 coding DNA: TGTGCCAGCAGCGTAGGTGAGGCGTCGGGTGGCGAGCAGTTCTTC. This chain joins TRBV9 and TRBJ2-1; no firm D call. The germline V gene encodes CDR1 SGDLS and CDR2 YYNGEE. This CDR3 comprises 15 residues. V was shortened by 0 bases and J by 10 bases, with 17 bases between the two germline ends.

V is TRBV4-1 and J is TRBJ2-2; D ambiguous. Germline V gene lookup returns CDR1 MGHRA and CDR2 YSYEKL. Deletions cut 2 bases from V and 4 bases from J, with 11 bases between. CDR3 length: 15 amino acids. The CDR3 sequence is CASSQLTSPTGELFF. The CDR3 nucleotides are TGCGCCAGCAGCCAATTAACTTCCCCCACCGGGGAGCTGTTTTTT.

The V and J genes are TRBV28 and TRBJ2-5; TRBD2 matches 10 bases. The CDR3 is 20 amino acids. Germline CDR1 and CDR2: MDHEN and SYDVKM. Trimming cost V 1 base and J 1 base; bases outside gene matches: 15. This chain's CDR3 is CASSLFGRTTSGAPQETQYF. CDR3 DNA: TGTGCCAGCAGTTTATTTGGCCGTACCACTAGCGGGGCTCCCCAAGAGACCCAGTACTTC.

The chain has TRBV27 and TRBJ1-2; D not resolved. The V gene's germline CDR1 is MNHEY and CDR2 SMNVEV (reference sequence). Trimming removed 1 base at V and 8 bases at J, with 11 bases between. The CDR3 runs to 13 residues. DNA for the CDR3: TGTGCCAGCAGTTTATTCGGGTCTTACGGCTACACCTTC. Amino acids: CASSLFGSYGYTF.

V is TRBV7-2 and J is TRBJ1-2; TRBD1 agrees at 8 bases. Germline V CDR1 and CDR2: SGHTA, FQGNSA. Trimming removed 5 bases from V and 8 bases from J; junction bases left unmatched: 10. The CDR3 is made up of 14 amino acids. The CDR3 DNA follows: TGTGCCAGCAGCCATGGACAGGGCTACGGCGGCTACACCTTC. It encodes CASSHGQGYGGYTF.

The chain has TRBV29-1 and TRBJ1-2; 10 positions match TRBD1. There are 15 residues in the CDR3. The junction had 12 bases not matched to a gene; V was cut back by 3 bases and J by 8 bases. Germline loops: CDR1 SQVTM, CDR2 ANQGSEA. The CDR3 coding sequence is TGCAGCGTTGACCTCCCGGGACAGGGGTCGGTCGGCTACACCTTC. It translates to CSVDLPGQGSVGYTF. Full variable domain (remainder filled in from reference TRBV29-1 and TRBJ1-2): SAVISQKPSRDICQRGTSLTIQCQVDSQVTMMFWYRQQPGQSLTLIATANQGSEATYESGFVIDKFPISRPNLTFSTLTVSNMSPEDSSIYLCSVDLPGQGSVGYTFGSGTRLTVV.

The genes are TRBV4-3 and TRBJ1-1, with D unresolved. Looked up from germline, CDR1 is LGHNA and CDR2 is YSLEER. V shed 0 bases and J shed 8 bases, with 7 bases lying between them. The CDR3 is made up of 12 amino acids. The CDR3 nucleotides are TGCGCCAGCAGCCAAGATTTCAGAGAAGCTTTCTTT. It codes for CASSQDFREAFF.